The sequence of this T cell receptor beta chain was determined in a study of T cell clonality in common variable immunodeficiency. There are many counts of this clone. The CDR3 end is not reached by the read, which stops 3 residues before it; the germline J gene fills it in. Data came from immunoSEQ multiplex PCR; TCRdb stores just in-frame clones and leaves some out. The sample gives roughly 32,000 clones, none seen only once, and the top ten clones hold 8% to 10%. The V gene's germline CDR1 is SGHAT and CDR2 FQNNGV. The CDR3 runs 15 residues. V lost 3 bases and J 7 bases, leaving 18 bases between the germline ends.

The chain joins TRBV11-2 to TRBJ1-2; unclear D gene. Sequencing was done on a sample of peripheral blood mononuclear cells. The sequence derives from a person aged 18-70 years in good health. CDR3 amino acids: CASSLSGVRGSGYTF. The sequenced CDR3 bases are TGTGCCAGCAGCTTGTCCGGGGTAAGAGGATCTGGC.